The 13 T cell receptor beta chains below all came from one sample that was sequenced in a study of blood T cell repertoires in COVID-19 (dated by TCRdb to the early 2020s). Library method: the immunoSEQ multiplex PCR assay. This is the immuneACCESS table as TCRdb keeps it, with only in-frame sequences that have V and J called. A part of the clones is gone; compared with another copy, unresolved V genes explain less than half, and the rest is unexplained. The sample table records over 150,000 clones; approximately 80% of these occur just once. The ten top clones hold roughly 6.9% of the sample. The sample consisted of peripheral blood. The receptor set was obtained from a human donor with acute or convalescent COVID-19. The donor label of this sample is uncertain.

The chain carries TRBV18 and TRBJ1-1; no firm D call. The V end was cut by 4 bases, the J end by 4 bases, with 10 bases between. The germline gives CDR1 KGHSH, CDR2 LQKENI. The CDR3 is 13 amino acids. Here the CDR3 DNA reads TGTGCCAGCTCACGGGAGAGCGCCACTGAAGCTTTCTTT. This encodes CASSRESATEAFF.

The chain links TRBV5-1 to TRBJ2-2; possibly TRBD1 for D (6 bases). V shed 0 bases and J shed 7 bases, with 7 bases lying between them. Germline CDR1 and CDR2: SGHRS and YFSETQ. The CDR3 covers 13 residues. The CDR3 DNA follows: TGCGCCAGCAGCTTGGCAGGGGACGGGGAGCTGTTTTTT. Its protein is CASSLAGDGELFF.

The J gene is TRBJ2-7, the V gene TRBV5-1; possible D gene TRBD2, 6 bases. Germline CDR1 is SGHRS and CDR2 is YFSETQ. The CDR3 is 14 amino acids. Deletions cut 0 bases from V and 3 bases from J, with 10 bases between. The CDR3: CASSLGLENYEQYF. The CDR3 DNA follows: TGCGCCAGCAGCTTGGGACTAGAGAACTACGAGCAGTACTTC.

The V call is TRBV3-1 (or the pseudogene TRBV3-2), the J call TRBJ1-1; unclear D gene. Germline CDR1 reads LGHDT; CDR2 reads YNNKEL (reference sequence). CDR3 size: 14 residues. V lost 1 base to trimming and J lost 5 bases, with 11 bases between them. CDR3 amino acids: CASSQGSAGTEAFF. The CDR3 DNA reads TGTGCCAGCAGCCAAGGCAGCGCGGGGACTGAAGCTTTCTTT.

This clone was counted between two and nine times. The chain recombines TRBV5-1 with TRBJ2-3; D remains unclear. The CDR3 length is 14 residues. With 2 bases removed from V and 0 bases from J, the gap between germline ends came to 7 bases. CDR1 and CDR2 (germline): SGHRS, YFSETQ. CDR3 protein: CASSFFSSTDTQYF. The CDR3 region has the DNA TGCGCCAGCAGCTTTTTCTCTAGCACAGATACGCAGTATTTT. The entire variable domain, with the rest obtained from reference TRBV5-1 and TRBJ2-3, is as follows: KAGVTQTPRYLIKTRGQQVTLSCSPISGHRSVSWYQQTPGQGLQFLFEYFSETQRNKGNFPGRFSGRQFSNSRSEMNVSTLELGDSALYLCASSFFSSTDTQYFGPGTRLTVL.

The chain combines TRBV12-5 with TRBJ1-2; D remains unclear. CDR3 length: 13 amino acids. V lost 0 bases, J lost 7 bases, and 9 bases lay in between. CDR1 and CDR2 (germline): LGHNT, FRNRAP. The DNA of the CDR3 is TGTGCTAGTGGTTTGGTGGAGGGAGGTGGCTACACCTTC. This translates into CASGLVEGGGYTF.

The V and J genes are TRBV6-6 and TRBJ1-5, with TRBD1 matching over 7 bases. Trimming removed 6 bases from V and 3 bases from J; junction bases left unmatched: 11. The CDR3 contains 16 residues. Germline-derived CDR1 and CDR2 are MNHNY and SVGAGI (reference sequence). The DNA for the CDR3 is TGTGCCAGCAGCCCCCGTAGACAGGGCTACAATCAGCCCCAGCATTTT. It translates to CASSPRRQGYNQPQHF.

The chain has TRBV18 and TRBJ2-2; tentatively, D is TRBD2 (6 bases). The germline CDR1 and CDR2 sequences are KGHSH and LQKENI. Trimming removed 3 bases at V and 4 bases at J, with 15 bases between. This CDR3 has 16 residues. CDR3 sequence: CASSPLSGVGTGELFF. CDR3 DNA: TGTGCCAGCTCACCCCTTTCGGGAGTAGGCACCGGGGAGCTGTTTTTT.

The rearrangement uses TRBV29-1 and TRBJ2-2, with 11 nucleotides matching TRBD2. Trimming at V came to 5 bases and at J to 8 bases, leaving 19 bases not matched to a gene. The CDR3 is 18 amino acids. The germline CDR1 and CDR2 sequences are SQVTM and ANQGSEA. CDR3 region: CSVPGLADPAGLTGELFF. The CDR3 nucleotides read TGCAGCGTTCCGGGACTAGCGGACCCCGCGGGGCTGACAGGGGAGCTGTTTTTT.

The CDR3 nucleotides are TGTGCCAGCAGCCAAGACCACGTGGCAAGCGGACACCAAGAGACCCAGTACTTC. This gives the protein CASSQDHVASGHQETQYF. The chain is built from TRBV3-1 (or the pseudogene TRBV3-2) and TRBJ2-5, with TRBD2 as a possible D gene (5 bases). Germline V gene sequence: CDR1 LGHDT, CDR2 YNNKEL (reference sequence). The CDR3 length is 18 residues. With 0 bases removed from V and 0 bases from J, the gap between germline ends came to 17 bases.

The chain links TRBV2 to TRBJ1-1; possible D gene TRBD1, 6 bases. The CDR3 covers 14 residues. Germline values: CDR1 SNHLY, CDR2 FYNNEI. V was pared by 2 bases and J by 3 bases, with 10 bases between. In DNA, the CDR3 is TGTGCCAGCAGTGAACAAAGGGGGTACACTGAAGCTTTCTTT. As protein: CASSEQRGYTEAFF.

This clone was counted once. The J gene is TRBJ1-1, the V gene TRBV4-3; TRBD1 might be the D (6 bases). The length of the CDR3 is 14 residues. Trimming left V 0 bases short and J 5 bases short, with 10 bases between. The germline V gene has CDR1 LGHNA and CDR2 YSLEER. The CDR3 DNA reads TGCGCCAGCAGCCAAGACGACAGGCGGACTGAAGCTTTCTTT. This encodes CASSQDDRRTEAFF.

The chain is built from TRBV11-2 and TRBJ2-7, with TRBD2 matching 9 bases. The germline V gene has CDR1 SGHAT and CDR2 FQNNGV. CDR3 length: 15 residues. V shed 4 bases, J shed 0 bases, and the junction held 4 bases outside the gene matches. CDR3 region: CASSSPTSGSYEQYF. DNA of the CDR3: TGTGCCAGCAGCTCGCCGACTAGCGGCTCCTACGAGCAGTACTTC.